These T cell receptor beta chains were read from a single sample in a study of cytomegalovirus exposure and HLA in healthy donors. Method: immunoSEQ multiplex PCR; TCRdb's copy keeps in-frame clones and lacks some. The sample yields about 98,000 clones, about 83% seen once. The sequenced sample was PBMCs. These receptors all come from a female donor in good health and CMV-seropositive. CDR3s include the opening cysteine and the closing phenylalanine or tryptophan. Each record gives: J gene, D gene, clone size, V gene, CDR3 DNA, CDR3 protein. The D gene is left open where the match is weak. The listing skips clone size in some rows; elsewhere it reads once, few, many or a size class.

TRBJ1-6 | TRBD1 | . | TRBV27 | TGTGCCAGCAGTTTCCGGGACAGCTATAATTCACCCCTCCACTTT | CASSFRDSYNSPLHF
TRBJ1-2 | TRBD1 | . | TRBV6-1 | TGTGCCAGCAGCCAGGACAGGGGGCGATTTGCTGGCTACACCTTC | CASSQDRGRFAGYTF
TRBJ2-7 | TRBD1 | . | TRBV28 | TGTGCCAGTACAGGGGTTTCATTCTACGAGCAGTACTTC | CASTGVSFYEQYF
TRBJ1-4 | . | . | TRBV15 | TGTGCCACCAGCAGAGATACGGGGGAAAAACTGTTTTTT | CATSRDTGEKLFF
TRBJ1-6 | . | . | TRBV6-1 | TGTGCCAGCAGGGACAGTAATTCACCCCTCCACTTT | CASRDSNSPLHF
TRBJ2-7 | TRBD2 | . | TRBV30 | TGTGCCTGGAGAAACCAACTAGCGGGAGGAAGAGAGCAGTACTTC | CAWRNQLAGGREQYF
TRBJ1-5 | TRBD1 | . | TRBV4-1 | TGCGCCAGCAGCCAAGGACAGGGGCACCAGCCCCAGCATTTT | CASSQGQGHQPQHF
TRBJ2-7 | . | . | TRBV21-1 | TGTGCCAGCAGCGCTTCCGGGAGGTCCCGTTCCTACGAGCAGTACTTC | CASSASGRSRSYEQYF
TRBJ1-4 | TRBD1 | . | TRBV18 | TGTGCCAGCTCATCGACAGGGCGAGGCGAAAAACTGTTTTTT | CASSSTGRGEKLFF
TRBJ2-5 | . | . | TRBV5-6 | TGTGCCAGCAGCCTCCCTTACGGGGGGCTGGAGACCCAGTACTTC | CASSLPYGGLETQYF
TRBJ1-4 | . | . | TRBV6-5 | TGTGCCAGCGGGTCCGGAGATGAAAAACTGTTTTTT | CASGSGDEKLFF
TRBJ1-3 | . | . | TRBV19 | TGTGCCAGTAGTAACCCCGGCTCTGGAAACACCATATATTTT | CASSNPGSGNTIYF
TRBJ1-5 | TRBD1 | once | TRBV30 | TGTGCCTGGGCTGGACAGGACGTTGGGCCCCAGCATTTT | CAWAGQDVGPQHF
TRBJ1-5 | TRBD1 | . | TRBV15 | TGTGCCACCAGCAGAGATGGACAGGGAAATCAGCCCCAGCATTTT | CATSRDGQGNQPQHF
TRBJ1-1 | TRBD1 | . | TRBV5-1 | TGCGCCAGCAGCAGAGGGACAGGGGGTTTGCGGACTGAAGCTTTCTTT | CASSRGTGGLRTEAFF
TRBJ2-7 | TRBD1 | . | TRBV27 | TGTGCCAGCAGTCCCCGGGACAGGGTCCACGAGCAGTACTTC | CASSPRDRVHEQYF
TRBJ1-5 | TRBD1 | . | TRBV2 | TGTGCCAGCGAGAGGACAGGGAAGAATGGCAATCAGCCCCAGCATTTT | CASERTGKNGNQPQHF
TRBJ1-5 | TRBD1 | . | TRBV19 | TGTGCCAGTAGTAGCCTAGGCCAGGGGGTAAGCAATCAGCCCCAGCATTTT | CASSSLGQGVSNQPQHF
TRBJ1-2 | TRBD1 | . | TRBV7-9 | TGTGCCAGCAGCCCAAGGACAGGGGGCTACACCTTC | CASSPRTGGYTF
TRBJ2-2 | . | . | TRBV6-1 | TGTGCCAGCAGTGAAGCGGACCCAGGGGCCGGGGAGCTGTTTTTT | CASSEADPGAGELFF
TRBJ2-3 | . | . | TRBV7-9 | TGTGCCAGCAGCTCGGAAGGAGCCAAGCAGTATTTT | CASSSEGAKQYF
TRBJ1-5 | . | . | TRBV5-1 | TGCGCCAGCAGCTTGGAGGGGTTTGTCAATCAGCCCCAGCATTTT | CASSLEGFVNQPQHF
TRBJ2-1 | . | . | TRBV7-3 | TGTGCCAGCAGCGAAACCCAACCTCCGGGAATAGAGCAGTTCTTC | CASSETQPPGIEQFF
TRBJ2-5 | . | . | TRBV7-2 | TGTGCCAGCAGCTTAGGGGGCCCGGGGACCCAGTACTTC | CASSLGGPGTQYF
TRBJ2-1 | . | once | TRBV29-1 | TGCAGCGTTGGAGGCTTAGACAGCCTAAATGAGCAGTTCTTC | CSVGGLDSLNEQFF
TRBJ1-2 | . | . | TRBV29-1 | TGCAGCGTTATGCAGACTATAGGCTACACCTTC | CSVMQTIGYTF
TRBJ2-3 | TRBD2 | once | TRBV7-8 | TGTGCCAGCAGCCGAGGACTAGCGGGAACTAGCACAGATACGCAGTATTTT | CASSRGLAGTSTDTQYF
TRBJ2-5 | . | . | TRBV7-9 | TGTGCCAGCAGCTTAAGAGAATACCAAGAGACCCAGTACTTC | CASSLREYQETQYF
TRBJ2-7 | TRBD2 | few | TRBV7-9 | TGTGCCAGCAGCCTCGGGGGGGGCGCGTCCTACGAGCAGTACTTC | CASSLGGGASYEQYF
TRBJ2-7 | TRBD1 | . | TRBV10-3 | TGTGCCATCAACCAGGACAGGGCGTCCGAGCAGTACTTC | CAINQDRASEQYF
TRBJ2-2 | TRBD2 | . | TRBV10-3 | TGTGCCATCAGTTCCCCTGGGACTAATGGTGAGACCGGGGAGCTGTTTTTT | CAISSPGTNGETGELFF
TRBJ1-2 | . | . | TRBV23-1 | TGCGCCAGCAGTCAATATATCTATGGCTACACCTTC | CASSQYIYGYTF
TRBJ2-1 | TRBD2 | . | TRBV6-5 | TGTGCCAGCAGGACTAGCGGGGGGTACAATGAGCAGTTCTTC | CASRTSGGYNEQFF
TRBJ2-7 | . | . | TRBV6-5 | TGTGCCACCCGGACTACCCACTACGAGCAGTACTTC | CATRTTHYEQYF
TRBJ2-1 | . | . | TRBV9 | TGTGCCAGCAGCGTAGACCCGATGGGACTTACAATGGAGGAGCAGTTCTTC | CASSVDPMGLTMEEQFF
TRBJ2-1 | TRBD2 | . | TRBV9 | TGTGCCAGCAGCGTAGAGGCGGCTAGCGGGAAAAGGGGCACTGAGCAGTTCTTC | CASSVEAASGKRGTEQFF
TRBJ2-3 | TRBD2 | . | TRBV5-1 | TGCGCCAGCAGCTTAGCGGGAGGGTACACAGATACGCAGTATTTT | CASSLAGGYTDTQYF
TRBJ1-1 | TRBD1 | . | TRBV9 | TGTGCCAGCAGCGTAGGGACAGGGGTAACTGAAGCTTTCTTT | CASSVGTGVTEAFF
TRBJ2-1 | TRBD1 | . | TRBV2 | TGTGCCAGCAGTGAAGGGGACAGGATTCTAAGCAATGAGCAGTTCTTC | CASSEGDRILSNEQFF
TRBJ2-5 | TRBD2 | . | TRBV29-1 | TGCAGCGTTGAAAGCGGGAGGAATTCTCAGACCCAGTACTTC | CSVESGRNSQTQYF
TRBJ2-5 | TRBD1 | . | TRBV29-1 | TGCAGCGTTGAAGATGGGTGGGACAGGGTCACCCAGTACTTC | CSVEDGWDRVTQYF
TRBJ2-5 | TRBD1 | once | TRBV10-3 | TGTGCCATCAGAGAACAGGGGGCCGGGGCAGAGACCCAGTACTTC | CAIREQGAGAETQYF